These 28 T cell receptor beta chains share one sample of origin, sequenced in a study of CXCR3-negative and CXCR3-positive naive CD8 T cells. No antigen is known for these receptors. Study conclusions and caveats: CXCR3-positive naive cells carried more hydrophobic TRB CDR3s than CXCR3-negative naive cells did.

The study made its TRB cDNA libraries by 5' RACE, adding UMI labels. Reanalyzing the 5' RACE reads, TCRdb keeps one entry per CDR3 protein, without DNA. The repertoire table contains some 120,000 distinct CDR3 sequences. The specimen sequenced was naive CXCR3+ CD8+ T cells from blood. As to subset: CD45RO-CCR7+CD27+CD95- naive CD8+ T cells expressing CXCR3 (TNR3+). Every receptor here comes from a human donor in good health. Some clones in this sample may be carry-over from other donors' samples.

The J gene is TRBJ2-7, the V gene TRBV21-1; no DNA is available, so the TRBD2 call from TCRdb remains unchecked. TRBV21-1 has pseudogene status. The CDR3 is made up of 18 amino acids. The CDR3 reads CASSKGGRTSGRTYEQYF.

The V gene is TRBV12-3 or TRBV12-4, the J gene TRBJ2-5; there is no DNA to check the TCRdb D call of TRBD2. The CDR3 runs to 16 residues. The CDR3 here is CASNSLAGDRGETQYF.

The chain uses TRBV4-1 and TRBJ2-2; TCRdb lists TRBD1, though no DNA is available to test this call. The CDR3 is made up of 14 amino acids. Germline V gene data show CDR1 as MGHRA and CDR2 as YSYEKL. CDR3 residues: CASRGQGDTGELFF.

The chain employs TRBV28 and TRBJ1-1. Germline V lookup: CDR1 MDHEN, CDR2 SYDVKM. This CDR3 is 13 amino acids long. CDR3 sequence reads: CASSHHRNTEAFF.

J is TRBJ1-3 and V is TRBV25-1; TCRdb outputs TRBD1, but without DNA this stays unchecked. This CDR3 contains 20 residues. Germline V CDR1 and CDR2: MGHDK, SYGVNS. The chain's CDR3 is CASSEFPRPGPGPGEDTIYF.

V and J are TRBV29-1 and TRBJ2-7; TCRdb's D call of TRBD1 is untestable without DNA. The CDR3 has 14 residues. Germline V CDR1 and CDR2: SQVTM, ANQGSEA. CDR3 region: CSVEFWGRSYEQYF.

The V call is TRBV10-3, the J call TRBJ1-1. This CDR3 has 15 residues. Per the germline V gene, CDR1 is ENHRY and CDR2 is SYGVKD. This CDR3 is CAISEDVSPNTEAFF.

CDR3 in amino acids: CASSLRGVLSYEQYF. The chain links TRBV28 to TRBJ2-7. CDR3 length: 15 amino acids. From germline, CDR1 is MDHEN and CDR2 SYDVKM.

The chain joins TRBV6-2 or TRBV6-3 to TRBJ2-6; the TRBD1 assignment by TCRdb is unverifiable without DNA. The CDR3 consists of 17 residues. The germline CDR1 and CDR2 sequences are MNHEY and SVGEGT. CDR3 sequence reads: CASSYRGQNSGANVLTF.

The CDR3 loop is CASRSTSGGPSSYEQYF. V is TRBV5-1 and J is TRBJ2-7; TCRdb indicates TRBD2, and absent DNA this call remains unverified. This CDR3 has 17 amino acids. CDR1 is SGHRS, CDR2 YFSETQ, per germline.

The chain joins TRBV7-7 to TRBJ1-4. Germline V CDR1 and CDR2: SSHAT, FNYEAQ (reference sequence). This CDR3 contains 13 residues. The CDR3 region is CASSPTTNEELFF.

J is TRBJ2-7 and V is TRBV29-1; TCRdb's D gene call, TRBD2, goes unchecked for lack of DNA. Per germline, CDR1 SQVTM and CDR2 ANQGSEA. The CDR3 length is 13 residues. The CDR3 here is CSAEPSGSNEQYF.

V gene TRBV13 combines with J gene TRBJ2-1; TCRdb designates TRBD2, a call that cannot be tested without DNA. Germline-derived CDR1 and CDR2 are PRHDT and FYEKMQ (reference sequence). The CDR3 has 17 amino acids. The CDR3: CASSSMGPSLLYNEQFF.

This chain connects TRBV20-1 to TRBJ2-1. The CDR3 is made up of 12 amino acids. In germline, CDR1 is DFQATT, CDR2 SNEGSKA (reference sequence). CDR3 sequence reads: CSARTPYNEQFF.

The J gene is TRBJ2-2, the V gene TRBV14; the TCRdb call, TRBD2, lacks DNA for checking. The CDR3 is 17 residues long. Per germline, CDR1 SGHDN and CDR2 FVKESK. The CDR3 protein is CASSHDSGLTYTGELFF.

The chain couples TRBV6-6 to TRBJ2-7; TCRdb calls TRBD1, which cannot be checked without DNA. In germline, CDR1 is MNHNY, CDR2 SVGAGI (reference sequence). This CDR3 contains 14 residues. The chain's CDR3 is CASSEGGGPYEQYF.

The rearrangement links TRBV29-1 to TRBJ2-7; TCRdb designates TRBD1, a call that cannot be tested without DNA. Germline V gene sequence: CDR1 SQVTM, CDR2 ANQGSEA. This CDR3 region has 12 residues. CDR3 protein: CSAGQGHYEQYF.

This chain uses TRBV20-1 with TRBJ2-7; TCRdb calls TRBD1, which cannot be checked without DNA. CDR1 DFQATT and CDR2 SNEGSKA come from the germline V gene (reference sequence). This CDR3 is 15 amino acids long. This CDR3 is CSASAGDRGLGEQYF.

The chain recombines TRBV28 with TRBJ2-7; the TRBD1 assignment by TCRdb is unverifiable without DNA. This CDR3 has 16 residues. Germline V gene data show CDR1 as MDHEN and CDR2 as SYDVKM. The CDR3 is CASSLSTGTVSYEQYF.

The chain couples TRBV12-5 to TRBJ2-7; TCRdb lists TRBD2, though no DNA is available to test this call. Germline values: CDR1 LGHNT, CDR2 FRNRAP. This CDR3 has 12 residues. This CDR3 is CASAREGYEQYF.

CDR3 region: CASSEVAGGYNEQFF. J is TRBJ2-1 and V is TRBV6-1; TCRdb's D call of TRBD2 is untestable without DNA. The CDR3 extends over 15 amino acids. Germline CDR1 reads MNHNS; CDR2 reads SASEGT.

J is TRBJ2-7 and V is TRBV5-1; there is no DNA to check the TCRdb D call of TRBD1. The CDR3 runs 23 residues. CDR1 and CDR2 (germline): SGHRS, YFSETQ. This chain's CDR3 is CASSWTGGLKRRRMPRTNSEQYF.

The gene calls are TRBV11-2 and TRBJ2-5. This CDR3 is 11 amino acids long. Germline-derived CDR1 and CDR2 are SGHAT and FQNNGV. CDR3 residues: CASSSSETQYF. The entire variable domain, with the rest obtained from reference TRBV11-2 and TRBJ2-5, is as follows: EAGVAQSPRYKIIEKRQSVAFWCNPISGHATLYWYQQILGQGPKLLIQFQNNGVVDDSQLPKDRFSAERLKGVDSTLKIQPAKLEDSAVYLCASSSSETQYFGPGTRLLVL.

The CDR3 loop is CSAPSGVDSYYEQYF. The V call is TRBV20-1, the J call TRBJ2-7; lacking DNA, the TRBD1 call made by TCRdb goes unchecked. CDR1 and CDR2 (germline): DFQATT, SNEGSKA (reference sequence). This CDR3 contains 15 residues.

The rearrangement joins TRBV7-9 to TRBJ2-7; TCRdb's D gene call, TRBD1, goes unchecked for lack of DNA. Germline CDR1 and CDR2: SEHNR and FQNEAQ (reference sequence). This CDR3 has 14 residues. CDR3 residues: CASSLQGAPYEQYF.

The chain has TRBV11-1 and TRBJ1-1; TCRdb reports TRBD1, a call that lacks DNA to check it against. Germline V CDR1 and CDR2: SGHAT, FQDESV (reference sequence). The CDR3 runs to 13 residues. The CDR3 is CASSAIPTGGAFF.

The gene calls are TRBV27 and TRBJ2-4; as DNA is missing, the TRBD1 call by TCRdb cannot be tested. There are 15 residues in the CDR3. CDR1 MNHEY and CDR2 SMNVEV come from the germline V gene (reference sequence). Here the CDR3 reads CASSLVQGGGNIQYF.

The gene calls are TRBV12-3 or TRBV12-4 and TRBJ1-5; TCRdb outputs TRBD1, but without DNA this stays unchecked. The CDR3 totals 12 residues. The CDR3: CARQGQNQPQHF.